This T cell receptor (beta chain) stems from a study of Graves' ophthalmopathy and Graves' hyperthyroidism. Points on this clonotype: Antigen: not known.

RNA transcripts were the source from which TCR beta CDR3 regions were amplified. First-round RT-PCR relied on HTBI primers, and a second-round multiplex PCR came next. TCRdb ran MiXCR on the multiplex PCR reads and lists one entry per CDR3 protein. The sample has about 1.1 million distinct CDR3 sequences; 35% to 45% are singletons. Study-level points and caveats: Clonotypes were expanded in thyroid at above 0.001 frequency, and most also appeared in blood.

Trimming shortened V by 1 base and J by 4 bases, and 17 bases separated the two germline ends. Germline-derived CDR1 and CDR2 are LGHNA and YSLEER. The CDR3 sequence is 18 residues long. The sequence came from an adult man with Graves' hyperthyroidism. Sequenced sample: peripheral blood or thyroid tissue (not recorded which). The chain has TRBV4-3 and TRBJ2-6; D is unclear. The DNA for the CDR3 is TGCGCCAGCAGCCAAGTCTGGGGAACGTCAACCGGGGCCAACGTCCTGACTTTC. Protein: CASSQVWGTSTGANVLTF.